Below are 29 T cell receptor beta chains sequenced from a single sample in a study of graft-versus-host responses after intestinal transplantation. Antigens of these TCRs are unknown. TCRdb's copy holds only in-frame clones and misses some; the assay was immunoSEQ multiplex PCR. The sample contains more than 85,000 clones, approximately 94% of which appear only once. The sample here was unstimulated CD8+ T cells sorted from spleen or lymph node cells, taken before intestinal transplant. These receptor sequences come from a human donor who received an intestinal transplant.

The rearrangement joins TRBV21-1 to TRBJ2-7; TRBD1 is the table's D call, not checked against the DNA. TRBV21-1 has pseudogene status. This CDR3 contains 14 residues. The CDR3 here is CASTPGQGDNEQYF. DNA for the CDR3: TGTGCCAGCACCCCGGGACAGGGGGACAACGAGCAGTACTTC.

This clone was picked up a small number of times. V and J are TRBV6-5 and TRBJ1-6, with TRBD1 as a possible D gene (6 bases). The length of the CDR3 is 15 residues. The V end lost 6 bases, the J end lost 8 bases, and 17 bases lay between the germline ends. The germline gives CDR1 MNHEY, CDR2 SVGAGI. The CDR3 spells CASRPYRDAYSPLHF. CDR3 sequence (DNA): TGTGCCAGCAGACCTTACAGGGATGCATATTCACCCCTCCACTTT.

The chain joins TRBV29-1 to TRBJ2-1; 8 bases align to TRBD2. V shed 2 bases, J shed 0 bases, and the junction held 0 bases outside the gene matches. The CDR3 runs to 14 residues. In germline, CDR1 is SQVTM, CDR2 ANQGSEA. The DNA of the CDR3 is TGCAGCGTTGAAAGCGGGAGCTCCTACAATGAGCAGTTCTTC. Its protein is CSVESGSSYNEQFF.

J is TRBJ1-1 and V is TRBV7-9; 7 bases fit TRBD1. Germline V gene sequence: CDR1 SEHNR, CDR2 FQNEAQ (reference sequence). Trimming took 0 bases from V and 1 from J; bases not matched to a gene: 5. This CDR3 contains 16 residues. CDR3 nucleotides: TGTGCCAGCAGCTTAGCGTGGGACAGTCAGAACACTGAAGCTTTCTTT. Translation gives CASSLAWDSQNTEAFF.

This chain links TRBV19 with TRBJ1-6; D gene ambiguous. Germline V gene lookup returns CDR1 LNHDA and CDR2 SQIVND (reference sequence). The CDR3 totals 15 residues. The V gene lost 1 base and the J gene lost 7 bases, with 11 bases spanning the gap. The CDR3 here is CASSIAPGTNSPLHF. In DNA form, the CDR3 reads TGTGCCAGTAGTATAGCGCCAGGAACGAATTCACCCCTCCACTTT.

CDR3 in amino acids: CASNTGGYEQYF. CDR3 sequence (DNA): TGTGCCAGCAATACCGGGGGCTACGAGCAGTACTTC. The chain is built from TRBV6-5 and TRBJ2-7; D is possibly TRBD2 (6 bases). Trimming shortened V by 7 bases and J by 3 bases, and 10 bases separated the two germline ends. Looked up from germline, CDR1 is MNHEY and CDR2 is SVGAGI. The length of the CDR3 is 12 residues.

This rearrangement joins TRBV29-1 to TRBJ2-1; 11 nucleotides match TRBD1. Germline assignment: CDR1 SQVTM and CDR2 ANQGSEA. The junction had 16 bases not matched to a gene; V was cut back by 2 bases and J by 7 bases. This CDR3 region has 18 residues. The CDR3 loop reads CSVEKPLSPGQGENEQFF. CDR3 nucleotide sequence: TGCAGCGTTGAAAAGCCACTCTCACCGGGACAGGGGGAGAATGAGCAGTTCTTC.

V is TRBV10-3 and J is TRBJ1-6, with 7 bases that match TRBD1. The CDR3 totals 17 residues. V lost 6 bases, J lost 0 bases, and 8 bases stayed unmatched. Looked up from germline, CDR1 is ENHRY and CDR2 is SYGVKD. The CDR3 bases are TGTGCCATCAGCATGGGACAGACCAGCTCCTATAATTCACCCCTCCACTTT. Protein sequence: CAISMGQTSSYNSPLHF.

This clone was counted once. The chain is built from TRBV2 and TRBJ1-1; tentative D call: TRBD1 (5 bases). V was clipped by 7 bases and J by 2 bases, with 11 bases between them. CDR1 and CDR2 from the germline V gene are SNHLY and FYNNEI. This CDR3 is 13 amino acids long. The CDR3: CASKRGGNTEAFF. The CDR3 DNA is TGTGCCAGCAAGCGCGGGGGTAACACTGAAGCTTTCTTT.

This chain joins TRBV21-1 and TRBJ2-3; TRBD2 is the table's D call, not checked against the DNA. TRBV21-1 is recorded as a pseudogene. This CDR3 contains 18 residues. The CDR3 DNA reads TGTGCCAGCAGCGCTACGGGACTAGCGGGGGGAGGCACAGATACGCAGTATTTT. Translation gives CASSATGLAGGGTDTQYF.

The gene calls are TRBV29-1 and TRBJ1-3, with a weak D call TRBD1 (5 bases). The germline V and J ends were trimmed by 3 bases and 0 bases, with 12 bases remaining between them. CDR3 length equals 15 residues. The V gene's germline CDR1 is SQVTM and CDR2 ANQGSEA. CDR3 protein: CSVEGWGGSGNTIYF. The DNA for the CDR3 is TGCAGCGTTGAGGGGTGGGGGGGCTCTGGAAACACCATATATTTT.

The V call is TRBV15, the J call TRBJ2-1; a weak D match, TRBD2 (5 bases). The length of the CDR3 is 17 residues. Germline lookup yields CDR1 LNHNV and CDR2 YYDKDF (reference sequence). The V gene lost 5 bases and the J gene lost 3 bases, with 20 bases spanning the gap. Written as DNA, the CDR3 is TGTGCCACCAGCGCCCAACGGGAACACATCAGCTACAATGAGCAGTTCTTC. The encoded protein is CATSAQREHISYNEQFF.

The rearrangement joins TRBV19 to TRBJ2-2; D ambiguous. The CDR3 has 15 amino acids. Germline values: CDR1 LNHDA, CDR2 SQIVND (reference sequence). The germline V and J ends were trimmed by 5 bases and 1 base, with 11 bases remaining between them. Here the CDR3 DNA reads TGTGCCAGTAGTGACCAACGACTGAACACCGGGGAGCTGTTTTTT. Amino acid sequence: CASSDQRLNTGELFF. Using reference TRBV19 and TRBJ2-2 for the parts outside the CDR3, the full variable domain is DGGITQSPKYLFRKEGQNVTLSCEQNLNHDAMYWYRQDPGQGLRLIYYSQIVNDFQKGDIAEGYSVSREKKESFPLTVTSAQKNPTAFYLCASSDQRLNTGELFFGEGSRLTVL.

The rearrangement joins TRBV27 to TRBJ2-2; tentative D call: TRBD2 (6 bases). Germline V gives CDR1 MNHEY, CDR2 SMNVEV (reference sequence). Trimming pared 5 bases from V and 6 bases from J, leaving 10 bases between. The CDR3 has 13 amino acids. The CDR3 here is CASSHGGAGELFF. DNA of the CDR3: TGTGCCAGCAGTCACGGGGGTGCCGGGGAGCTGTTTTTT.

The V and J genes are TRBV15 and TRBJ2-7; D is unclear. Germline V gene lookup returns CDR1 LNHNV and CDR2 YYDKDF (reference sequence). There are 14 residues in the CDR3. With 0 bases removed from V and 2 bases from J, the gap between germline ends came to 8 bases. The CDR3 region has the DNA TGTGCCACCAGCAGAGATCGGCAGGCCTACGAGCAGTACTTC. This sequence encodes CATSRDRQAYEQYF.

The V gene is TRBV7-9, the J gene TRBJ2-1, with TRBD2 as a possible D gene (5 bases). V was cut by 1 base and J by 9 bases, with 10 bases left in between. CDR1 is SEHNR and CDR2 is FQNEAQ in the germline V gene (reference sequence). The CDR3 is 13 amino acids. The CDR3 nucleotides are TGTGCCAGCAGCTTAGGGGGTGAGGGTGAGCAGTTCTTC. Protein sequence: CASSLGGEGEQFF.

This clone was found once. V gene TRBV27 combines with J gene TRBJ1-1; weak D call: TRBD1 (6 bases). Germline assignment: CDR1 MNHEY and CDR2 SMNVEV (reference sequence). The CDR3 covers 12 residues. V was shortened by 5 bases and J by 7 bases, with 11 bases between the two germline ends. DNA for the CDR3: TGTGCCAGCAGTGCCCCACAGGGTGAAGCTTTCTTT. Residues: CASSAPQGEAFF.

This chain links TRBV19 with TRBJ2-1; a weak D match, TRBD2 (6 bases). The germline V gene has CDR1 LNHDA and CDR2 SQIVND (reference sequence). CDR3 length: 14 amino acids. Trimming removed 2 bases at V and 5 bases at J, with 10 bases between. CDR3: CASSIIGEDNEQFF. The CDR3 DNA reads as TGTGCCAGTAGTATAATCGGGGAGGACAATGAGCAGTTCTTC.

V and J are TRBV5-6 and TRBJ2-7, with D unclear. CDR1 and CDR2 from the germline V gene are SGHDT and YYEEEE. The V end was cut by 0 bases, the J end by 6 bases, with 7 bases between. This CDR3 region has 12 residues. CDR3 nucleotides: TGTGCCAGCAGCTTGGGGGCAAGCGAGCAGTACTTC. Encoded protein: CASSLGASEQYF.

In its sample, this clone was seen once. The chain joins TRBV19 to TRBJ1-5, with TRBD1 matching over 9 bases. This CDR3 is 15 amino acids long. Per germline, CDR1 LNHDA and CDR2 SQIVND (reference sequence). J lost 4 bases, V lost 7 bases, and 8 bases had no gene match. The DNA of the CDR3 is TGTGCCAGTACCCCAGCCGGGACAGGGAATCAGCCCCAGCATTTT. This encodes CASTPAGTGNQPQHF. Variable domain in full (rest from reference TRBV19 and TRBJ1-5): DGGITQSPKYLFRKEGQNVTLSCEQNLNHDAMYWYRQDPGQGLRLIYYSQIVNDFQKGDIAEGYSVSREKKESFPLTVTSAQKNPTAFYLCASTPAGTGNQPQHFGDGTRLSIL.

This clone was observed a single time. This sequence joins TRBV27 and TRBJ2-2, with 8 positions matching TRBD1. The CDR3 spans 15 residues. Losses at the gene ends were 6 bases for V and 5 bases for J; bases not matched to a gene: 8. Germline-derived CDR1 and CDR2 are MNHEY and SMNVEV (reference sequence). The CDR3 reads CASRVGQGFTGELFF. The DNA of the CDR3 is TGTGCCAGCAGGGTCGGACAGGGCTTTACCGGGGAGCTGTTTTTT.

V gene TRBV27 combines with J gene TRBJ2-7; TRBD1 aligns across 9 bases. Germline CDR1 MNHEY, CDR2 SMNVEV (reference sequence). This CDR3 is built from 10 residues. Losses at the gene ends were 8 bases for V and 12 bases for J; bases not matched to a gene: 5. CDR3 sequence: CASHGTGTYF. CDR3 DNA sequence: TGTGCCAGCCACGGGACAGGGACGTACTTC.

V is TRBV6-6 and J is TRBJ2-7; 7 bases agree with TRBD1. Germline V lookup: CDR1 MNHNY, CDR2 SVGAGI (reference sequence). The J segment lost 5 bases and the V segment lost 6 bases, leaving 10 bases of the junction unmatched. The CDR3 sequence is 14 residues long. CDR3: CASSTRGRGDEQYF. The CDR3 nucleotides read TGTGCCAGCAGCACAAGGGGGCGAGGGGACGAGCAGTACTTC.

For the CDR3, the DNA is TGTGCCAGCAGCTTAATGGGACAGGGCCGTCGAGAGACCCAGTACTTC. Amino acids: CASSLMGQGRRETQYF. The rearrangement links TRBV11-3 to TRBJ2-5; 9 positions agree with TRBD1. The germline gives CDR1 SGHNT, CDR2 YENEEA. This CDR3 has 16 residues. V shed 2 bases, J shed 4 bases, and the junction held 8 bases outside the gene matches.

This chain uses TRBV7-9 with TRBJ2-7; TRBD1 aligns across 7 bases. Per germline, CDR1 SEHNR and CDR2 FQNEAQ (reference sequence). V lost 5 bases, J lost 0 bases, and 7 bases stayed unmatched. The CDR3 has 15 amino acids. Here the CDR3 reads CASSPPGQSSYEQYF. As DNA, the CDR3 is TGTGCCAGCAGCCCACCGGGACAGAGCTCCTACGAGCAGTACTTC.

This clone was detected a few times. This rearrangement joins TRBV10-3 to TRBJ2-1; TRBD2 matches at 11 bases. Germline-derived CDR1 and CDR2 are ENHRY and SYGVKD. J lost 5 bases, V lost 4 bases, and 7 bases had no gene match. The CDR3 loop spans 16 amino acids. This CDR3 reads CAISGNSGGAHNEQFF. CDR3 DNA: TGTGCCATCAGTGGCAATAGCGGGGGGGCCCACAATGAGCAGTTCTTC.

The chain couples TRBV15 to TRBJ2-3; 9 bases line up with TRBD1. J was trimmed by 0 bases and V by 0 bases; bases with no gene match: 13. The length of the CDR3 is 20 residues. Germline V gene data show CDR1 as LNHNV and CDR2 as YYDKDF (reference sequence). The CDR3 region has the DNA TGTGCCACCAGCAGAGATTTCGGGACAGGGTTGACCTCTAGCACAGATACGCAGTATTTT. Its protein product is CATSRDFGTGLTSSTDTQYF.

The chain uses TRBV5-1 and TRBJ2-1; 9 bases map to TRBD2. V lost 0 bases to trimming and J lost 2 bases; unmatched junction nucleotides: 6. CDR3 size: 17 residues. Looked up from germline, CDR1 is SGHRS and CDR2 is YFSETQ. The DNA of the CDR3 is TGCGCCAGCAGCTTGGATGGACGCGGGGGGGCCTACAATGAGCAGTTCTTC. Encoded protein: CASSLDGRGGAYNEQFF.

The genes are TRBV7-9 and TRBJ1-1, with D perhaps matching TRBD1 (5 bases). The CDR3 runs 15 residues. CDR1 and CDR2 from the germline V gene are SEHNR and FQNEAQ (reference sequence). V was clipped by 2 bases and J by 3 bases, with 13 bases between them. The CDR3, as DNA: TGTGCCAGCAGCTTACAGGAAGGGGTTCACACTGAAGCTTTCTTT. Amino acid sequence: CASSLQEGVHTEAFF. Full variable domain (missing parts from reference TRBV7-9 and TRBJ1-1): DTGVSQNPRHKITKRGQNVTFRCDPISEHNRLYWYRQTLGQGPEFLTYFQNEAQLEKSRLLSDRFSAERPKGSFSTLEIQRTEQGDSAMYLCASSLQEGVHTEAFFGQGTRLTVV.